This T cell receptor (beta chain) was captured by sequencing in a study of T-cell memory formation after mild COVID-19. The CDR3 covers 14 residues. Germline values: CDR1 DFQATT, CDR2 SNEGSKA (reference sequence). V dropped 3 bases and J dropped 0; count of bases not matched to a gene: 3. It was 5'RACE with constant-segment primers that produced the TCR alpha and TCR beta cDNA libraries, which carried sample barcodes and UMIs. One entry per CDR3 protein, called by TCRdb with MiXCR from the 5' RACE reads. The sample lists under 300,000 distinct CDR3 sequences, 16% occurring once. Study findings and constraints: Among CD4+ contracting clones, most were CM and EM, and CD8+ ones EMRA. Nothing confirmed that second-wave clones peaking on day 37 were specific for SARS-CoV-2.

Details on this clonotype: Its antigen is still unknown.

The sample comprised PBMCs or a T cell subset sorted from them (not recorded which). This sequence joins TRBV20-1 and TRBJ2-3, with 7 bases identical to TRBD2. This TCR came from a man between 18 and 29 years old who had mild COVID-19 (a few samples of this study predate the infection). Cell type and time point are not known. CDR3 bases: TGCAGTGCTAGCAGACTAGCTAGCACAGATACGCAGTATTTT. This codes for CSASRLASTDTQYF.